These 26 T cell receptor beta chains were sequenced from one sample in a study of blood T cell repertoires in COVID-19. Only in-frame clones appear in the TCRdb table, and some are missing; sequencing was by immunoSEQ multiplex PCR. The sample comprises some 250,000 clones, around 85% of which are singletons, and 3% rests with the top ten. The sample taken for sequencing was peripheral blood. Every receptor here comes from a woman aged 25 to 39 who had recovered from COVID-19.

The rearrangement uses TRBV6-5 and TRBJ2-7, with unresolved D. The CDR3 has 11 residues. Trimming left V 6 bases short and J 2 bases short, with 5 bases between. Germline lookup yields CDR1 MNHEY and CDR2 SVGAGI. CDR3 DNA sequence: TGTGCCAGCAGCCTCCCCTACGAGCAGTACTTC. Translation: CASSLPYEQYF.

The rearrangement links TRBV9 to TRBJ1-6; D remains ambiguous. Looked up from germline, CDR1 is SGDLS and CDR2 is YYNGEE. Between the trimmed V and J ends, which lost 2 bases and 7 bases, there was a span of 10 bases. This CDR3 contains 14 residues. CDR3 protein: CASSVRNANSPLHF. CDR3 DNA sequence: TGTGCCAGCAGCGTGCGAAACGCGAATTCACCCCTCCACTTT.

The rearrangement links TRBV19 to TRBJ1-5; 7 nucleotides line up with TRBD1. Germline trimming cut 5 bases from V and 4 bases from J; bases unmatched to any gene: 5. The CDR3 length is 14 residues. Germline V gives CDR1 LNHDA, CDR2 SQIVND (reference sequence). The CDR3 DNA reads TGTGCCAGTAGTCCTCAGACAGGGAATCAGCCCCAGCATTTT. Residues: CASSPQTGNQPQHF.

This clone was seen a single time. J is TRBJ1-2 and V is TRBV6-5; D is ambiguous. The CDR3 has 15 amino acids. In germline, CDR1 is MNHEY, CDR2 SVGAGI. Trimming left V 6 bases short and J 4 bases short, with 18 bases between. The CDR3 protein is CASRRTEFHLYGYTF. For the CDR3, the DNA is TGTGCCAGCAGGCGGACTGAATTCCACCTCTATGGCTACACCTTC.

The chain recombines TRBV4-1 with TRBJ2-7; 7 positions match TRBD1. V lost 1 base and J lost 3; bases outside the gene matches: 9. In germline, CDR1 is MGHRA, CDR2 YSYEKL. CDR3 length: 16 amino acids. CDR3 coding DNA: TGCGCCAGCAGCCAAGGGGGACAGACGCTAGGCTACGAGCAGTACTTC. Translated, it gives CASSQGGQTLGYEQYF.

The chain uses TRBV7-3 and TRBJ2-1; possible D gene TRBD2, 6 bases. V was pared by 4 bases and J by 8 bases, with 21 bases between. The CDR3 is 16 amino acids. Germline assignment: CDR1 SGHTA and CDR2 FQGTGA. Here the CDR3 DNA reads TGTGCCAGCAGCTCCCAAGGAGGGCTAGCGAACGATGAGCAGTTCTTC. This translates into CASSSQGGLANDEQFF.

This clone was picked up one time. The chain is built from TRBV19 and TRBJ1-2, with D hard to call. Per germline, CDR1 LNHDA and CDR2 SQIVND (reference sequence). CDR3 length equals 13 residues. Trimming pared 1 base from V and 4 bases from J, leaving 7 bases between. CDR3 sequence: CASSIAAIYGYTF. As DNA, the CDR3 is TGTGCCAGTAGTATAGCAGCGATCTATGGCTACACCTTC. Filled out from reference TRBV19 and TRBJ1-2, the complete variable domain reads DGGITQSPKYLFRKEGQNVTLSCEQNLNHDAMYWYRQDPGQGLRLIYYSQIVNDFQKGDIAEGYSVSREKKESFPLTVTSAQKNPTAFYLCASSIAAIYGYTFGSGTRLTVV.

V and J are TRBV7-9 and TRBJ2-1; D is uncertain. The CDR3 is 17 residues long. The V and J ends lost 1 base and 8 bases respectively, with 21 bases between them. CDR1 and CDR2 (germline): SEHNR, FQNEAQ (reference sequence). This CDR3 is CASSLVLRSPERDEQFF. CDR3 DNA sequence: TGTGCCAGCAGCTTAGTGTTGCGGAGCCCGGAGAGAGATGAGCAGTTCTTC.

Here the CDR3 reads CASRPGLAFQETQYF. The CDR3 bases are TGCGCCAGCAGACCGGGACTAGCCTTTCAAGAGACCCAGTACTTC. The chain uses TRBV5-1 and TRBJ2-5; the match to TRBD2 covers 9 bases. Germline V gene sequence: CDR1 SGHRS, CDR2 YFSETQ. V lost 5 bases to trimming and J lost 2 bases; unmatched junction nucleotides: 7. There are 15 residues in the CDR3.

J is TRBJ1-5 and V is TRBV2; TRBD1 agrees at 7 bases. This CDR3 is built from 14 residues. Trimming cost V 5 bases and J 5 bases; bases outside gene matches: 6. Germline-derived CDR1 and CDR2 are SNHLY and FYNNEI. The CDR3 DNA sequence: TGTGCCAGCAGTAGAGGGGGCTGGGATCAGCCCCAGCATTTT. Translating gives CASSRGGWDQPQHF.

Comment on this clone: At one boundary the junction diverges from the germline segment, which might be a read error. V and J are TRBV12-3 or TRBV12-4 and TRBJ2-7, with D perhaps matching TRBD1 (6 bases). The CDR3 totals 12 residues. The CDR3: CASSLARGQQYF. The CDR3 region has the DNA TGTGCCAGCAGCTTAGCCAGGGGACAGCAGTACTTC.

This clone was observed a single time. The chain couples TRBV3-1 (or the pseudogene TRBV3-2) to TRBJ1-4; unclear D gene. CDR3 size: 14 residues. Germline CDR1 reads LGHDT; CDR2 reads YNNKEL (reference sequence). Trimming shortened V by 0 bases and J by 4 bases, and 6 bases separated the two germline ends. In DNA, the CDR3 is TGTGCCAGCAGCCAAGACCTAAATAATGAAAAACTGTTTTTT. Amino acids: CASSQDLNNEKLFF.

V is TRBV2 and J is TRBJ1-2; 8 nucleotides agree with TRBD1. From germline, CDR1 is SNHLY and CDR2 FYNNEI. The J segment lost 7 bases and the V segment lost 6 bases, leaving 10 bases of the junction unmatched. The CDR3 covers 14 residues. As DNA, the CDR3 is TGTGCCAGCAGACCGGACAGGGAGTGGGTTGGCTACACCTTC. The encoded protein is CASRPDREWVGYTF. Full variable domain (outside the CDR3, taken from reference TRBV2 and TRBJ1-2): EPEVTQTPSHQVTQMGQEVILRCVPISNHLYFYWYRQILGQKVEFLVSFYNNEISEKSEIFDDQFSVERPDGSNFTLKIRSTKLEDSAMYFCASRPDREWVGYTFGSGTRLTVV.

This chain connects TRBV7-6 to TRBJ2-1, with 10 nucleotides matching TRBD2. Germline assignment: CDR1 SGHVS and CDR2 FNYEAQ. This CDR3 is 16 amino acids long. V lost 3 bases and J lost 8; bases outside the gene matches: 10. In nucleotides, the CDR3 is TGTGCCAGCAGCTTGTCCCCCAGCGGGGGGGCCTATGAGCAGTTCTTC. Translated: CASSLSPSGGAYEQFF.

The rearrangement links TRBV5-4 to TRBJ1-2; TRBD1 aligns across 7 bases. Germline V gives CDR1 SGHNT, CDR2 YYREEE (reference sequence). V lost 5 bases and J lost 4; bases outside the gene matches: 8. This CDR3 spans 14 amino acids. The DNA for the CDR3 is TGTGCCAGCAGTAGCCGGGACAGTGCCTATGGCTACACCTTC. Translated: CASSSRDSAYGYTF.

This clone was observed a few times. The chain uses TRBV19 and TRBJ1-3; weak D call: TRBD1 (6 bases). V dropped 4 bases and J dropped 4 bases, with 17 bases sitting between them. CDR3 size: 16 residues. Looked up from germline, CDR1 is LNHDA and CDR2 is SQIVND (reference sequence). CDR3 coding DNA: TGTGCCAGTAGTAACACCCGGACAGCAGCCGGAAACACCATATATTTT. Amino acid sequence: CASSNTRTAAGNTIYF.

The chain is built from TRBV2 and TRBJ2-3, with 9 bases lining up with TRBD2. V shed 7 bases, J shed 4 bases, and the junction held 9 bases outside the gene matches. The CDR3 runs 15 residues. Germline-derived CDR1 and CDR2 are SNHLY and FYNNEI. The CDR3 loop reads CASTERAGGADTQYF. CDR3 nucleotides: TGTGCCAGCACCGAACGGGCGGGGGGGGCAGATACGCAGTATTTT.

The chain is built from TRBV6-5 and TRBJ1-4; 10 bases are a match to TRBD1. The CDR3 is 14 residues long. Trimming cost V 6 bases and J 8 bases; bases outside gene matches: 6. The germline CDR1 and CDR2 sequences are MNHEY and SVGAGI. The CDR3 sequence: CASRPGQGREKLFF. The DNA for the CDR3 is TGTGCCAGCAGACCGGGACAGGGGCGAGAAAAACTGTTTTTT.

The chain is built from TRBV7-6 and TRBJ2-1; TRBD1 agrees at 9 bases. Germline CDR1 SGHVS, CDR2 FNYEAQ. This CDR3 has 14 residues. With V trimmed by 1 base and J by 10 bases, 5 bases remained unmatched. The CDR3 loop reads CASSLGGTGKEQFF. CDR3 sequence (DNA): TGTGCCAGCAGCTTAGGAGGGACAGGGAAGGAGCAGTTCTTC. Variable domain in full (rest from reference TRBV7-6 and TRBJ2-1): GAGVSQSPRYKVTKRGQDVALRCDPISGHVSLYWYRQALGQGPEFLTYFNYEAQQDKSGLPNDRFSAERPEGSISTLTIQRTEQRDSAMYRCASSLGGTGKEQFFGPGTRLTVL.

The V and J genes are TRBV3-1 (or the pseudogene TRBV3-2) and TRBJ1-5; D not resolved. CDR1 is LGHDT, CDR2 YNNKEL, per germline (reference sequence). The CDR3 loop spans 13 amino acids. Trimming took 4 bases from V and 3 from J, leaving 7 bases between them. The CDR3 DNA follows: TGTGCCAGCAGCCGAAGCCACAATCAGCCCCAGCATTTT. Translating it yields CASSRSHNQPQHF.

The chain has TRBV2 and TRBJ2-3; D is possibly TRBD2 (6 bases). V lost 2 bases, J lost 1 base, and 10 bases lay in between. CDR1 and CDR2 (germline): SNHLY, FYNNEI. This CDR3 comprises 15 residues. The CDR3 DNA is TGTGCCAGCAGTGAATACCCTAGCGGCACAGATACGCAGTATTTT. As protein: CASSEYPSGTDTQYF.

The J gene is TRBJ1-4, the V gene TRBV18; D is perhaps TRBD1 (6 bases). CDR1 is KGHSH and CDR2 is LQKENI in the germline V gene. The CDR3 sequence is 15 residues long. V was shortened by 1 base and J by 0 bases, with 6 bases between the two germline ends. The CDR3 nucleotides read TGTGCCAGCTCACCACGGGGGCCAACTAATGAAAAACTGTTTTTT. Translating gives CASSPRGPTNEKLFF.

The chain combines TRBV5-4 with TRBJ2-7; D is perhaps TRBD2 (6 bases). The germline V gene has CDR1 SGHNT and CDR2 YYREEE (reference sequence). The CDR3 spans 15 residues. V was cut by 2 bases and J by 3 bases, with 15 bases left in between. The CDR3 reads CASSFGEAGLYEQYF. The CDR3 bases are TGTGCCAGCAGCTTCGGGGAGGCGGGGCTCTACGAGCAGTACTTC.

The genes are TRBV5-4 and TRBJ2-7; D is possibly TRBD1 (5 bases). Trimming took off 0 bases at V and 3 bases at J, with 10 bases between the two ends. Germline V gene lookup returns CDR1 SGHNT and CDR2 YYREEE (reference sequence). The CDR3 totals 14 residues. The CDR3 sequence: CASSLGKGNYEQYF. The CDR3 DNA reads TGTGCCAGCAGCTTGGGAAAGGGGAACTACGAGCAGTACTTC.

For the CDR3, the DNA is TGTGCCAGCAGTTCAACCGGGACAGGGAACTACAATCAGCCCCAGCATTTT. It codes for CASSSTGTGNYNQPQHF. V is TRBV27 and J is TRBJ1-5, with TRBD1 matching over 9 bases. With V trimmed by 4 bases and J by 3 bases, 10 bases remained unmatched. Germline V CDR1 and CDR2: MNHEY, SMNVEV (reference sequence). This CDR3 has 17 amino acids.

This rearrangement joins TRBV7-9 to TRBJ1-4; 9 positions agree with TRBD1. After removal of 4 bases from V and 5 bases from J, the junction contained 5 bases not matched to a gene. Germline CDR1 reads SEHNR; CDR2 reads FQNEAQ (reference sequence). This CDR3 comprises 15 residues. CDR3 sequence reads: CASSSLGTGNEKLFF. CDR3 sequence (DNA): TGTGCCAGCAGCTCCCTCGGGACAGGGAATGAAAAACTGTTTTTT.